This T cell receptor (beta chain) emerged from a study of shared T cell receptors in the human thymus. Trimming shortened V by 4 bases and J by 3 bases, and 18 bases separated the two germline ends. The CDR3 sequence is 16 residues long. Germline V gene lookup returns CDR1 SGDLS and CDR2 YYNGEE. Sequenced by immunoSEQ multiplex PCR; TCRdb stores in-frame clones only, minus some. Of approximately 730,000 clones listed, roughly 88% are singletons. The same specimen was also included in a second study, on human thymus T cells. This second study says: In thymic and blood repertoires alike, V and J usage looked biased.

V gene TRBV9 combines with J gene TRBJ2-3; the D gene is possibly TRBD2 (6 bases). Input material: thymocytes. The sequence derives from a girl less than two years old with a congenital heart defect. CDR3 region: CASSKRLVTGTDTQYF. The CDR3 DNA reads as TGTGCCAGCAGCAAGCGACTAGTAACAGGTACAGATACGCAGTATTTT. The full variable domain, its missing parts supplied by reference TRBV9 and TRBJ2-3, is DSGVTQTPKHLITATGQRVTLRCSPRSGDLSVYWYQQSLDQGLQFLIQYYNGEERAKGNILERFSAQQFPDLHSELNLSSLELGDSALYFCASSKRLVTGTDTQYFGPGTRLTVL.